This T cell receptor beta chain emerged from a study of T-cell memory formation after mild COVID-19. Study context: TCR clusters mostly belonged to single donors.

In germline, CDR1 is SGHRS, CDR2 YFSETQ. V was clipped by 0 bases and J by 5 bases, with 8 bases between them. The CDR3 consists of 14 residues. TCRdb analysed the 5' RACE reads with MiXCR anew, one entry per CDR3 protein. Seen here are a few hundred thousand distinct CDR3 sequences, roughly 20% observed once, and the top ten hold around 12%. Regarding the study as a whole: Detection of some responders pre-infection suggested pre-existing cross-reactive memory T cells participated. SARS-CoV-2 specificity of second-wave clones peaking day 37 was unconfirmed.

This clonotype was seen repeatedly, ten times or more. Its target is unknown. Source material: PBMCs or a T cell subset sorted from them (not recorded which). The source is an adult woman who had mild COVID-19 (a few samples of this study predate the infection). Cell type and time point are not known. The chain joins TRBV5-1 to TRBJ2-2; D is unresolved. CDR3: CASSLAGLTGELFF. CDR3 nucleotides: TGCGCCAGCAGCTTGGCTGGTTTGACCGGGGAGCTGTTTTTT.